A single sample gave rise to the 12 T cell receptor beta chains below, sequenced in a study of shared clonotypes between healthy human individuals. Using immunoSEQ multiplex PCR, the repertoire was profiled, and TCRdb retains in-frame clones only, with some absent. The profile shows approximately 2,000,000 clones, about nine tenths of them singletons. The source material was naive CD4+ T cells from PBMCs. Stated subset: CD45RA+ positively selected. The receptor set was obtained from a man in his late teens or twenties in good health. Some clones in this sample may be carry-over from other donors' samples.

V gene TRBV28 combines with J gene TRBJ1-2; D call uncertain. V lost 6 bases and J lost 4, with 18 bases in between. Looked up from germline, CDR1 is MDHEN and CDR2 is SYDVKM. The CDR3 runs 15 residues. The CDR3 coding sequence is TGTGCCAGCAGCCGCGGCAGGACCCCACTCTATGGCTACACCTTC. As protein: CASSRGRTPLYGYTF.

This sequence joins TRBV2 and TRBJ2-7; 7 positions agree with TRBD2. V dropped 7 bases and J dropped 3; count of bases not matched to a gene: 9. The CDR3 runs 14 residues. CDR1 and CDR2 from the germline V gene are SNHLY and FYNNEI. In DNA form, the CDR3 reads TGTGCCAGCAACCTATTGGGAGGGAGCTACGAGCAGTACTTC. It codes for CASNLLGGSYEQYF.

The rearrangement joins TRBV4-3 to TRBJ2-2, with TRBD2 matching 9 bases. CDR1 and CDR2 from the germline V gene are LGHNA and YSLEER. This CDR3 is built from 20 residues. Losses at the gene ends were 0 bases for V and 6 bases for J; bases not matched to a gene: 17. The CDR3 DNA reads TGCGCCAGCAGCCAAGATGTTTTCATCGCGGGAGGGCAAGGGTCCGGGGAGCTGTTTTTT. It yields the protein CASSQDVFIAGGQGSGELFF.

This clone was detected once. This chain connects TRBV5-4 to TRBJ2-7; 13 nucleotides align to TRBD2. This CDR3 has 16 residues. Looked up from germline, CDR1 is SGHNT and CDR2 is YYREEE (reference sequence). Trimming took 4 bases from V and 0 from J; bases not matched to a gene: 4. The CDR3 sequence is CASSPTSGRASYEQYF. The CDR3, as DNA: TGTGCCAGCAGCCCCACTAGCGGGAGGGCCTCCTACGAGCAGTACTTC.

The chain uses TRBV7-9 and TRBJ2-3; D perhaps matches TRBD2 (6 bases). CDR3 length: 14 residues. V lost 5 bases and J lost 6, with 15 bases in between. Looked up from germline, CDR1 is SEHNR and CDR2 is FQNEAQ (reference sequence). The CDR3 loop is CASSRTNGGDTQYF. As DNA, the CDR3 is TGTGCCAGCAGCCGAACTAACGGAGGGGATACGCAGTATTTT. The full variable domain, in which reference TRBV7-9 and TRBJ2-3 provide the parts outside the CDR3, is DTGVSQNPRHKITKRGQNVTFRCDPISEHNRLYWYRQTLGQGPEFLTYFQNEAQLEKSRLLSDRFSAERPKGSFSTLEIQRTEQGDSAMYLCASSRTNGGDTQYFGPGTRLTVL.

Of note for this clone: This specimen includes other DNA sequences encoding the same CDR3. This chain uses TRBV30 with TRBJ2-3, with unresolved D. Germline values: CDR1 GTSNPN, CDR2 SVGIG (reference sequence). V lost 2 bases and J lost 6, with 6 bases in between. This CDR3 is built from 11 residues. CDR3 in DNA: TGTGCCTGGAGTCTATCCGATACGCAGTATTTT. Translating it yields CAWSLSDTQYF.

This CDR3 reads CASSLGSHTEAFF. CDR3 in DNA: TGTGCCAGCAGCTTGGGCAGCCACACTGAAGCTTTCTTT. The rearrangement joins TRBV7-9 to TRBJ1-1, with D unclear. Trimming cost V 3 bases and J 3 bases, with 8 bases left between them. Germline V gene data show CDR1 as SEHNR and CDR2 as FQNEAQ (reference sequence). This CDR3 has 13 residues. The variable domain in full, with the rest retrieved from reference TRBV7-9 and TRBJ1-1, is DTGVSQNPRHKITKRGQNVTFRCDPISEHNRLYWYRQTLGQGPEFLTYFQNEAQLEKSRLLSDRFSAERPKGSFSTLEIQRTEQGDSAMYLCASSLGSHTEAFFGQGTRLTVV.

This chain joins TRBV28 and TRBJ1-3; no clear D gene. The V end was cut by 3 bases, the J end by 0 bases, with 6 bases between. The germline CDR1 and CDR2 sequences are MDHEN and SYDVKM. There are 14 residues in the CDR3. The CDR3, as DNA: TGTGCCAGCAGTTTCAGCCTCTCTGGAAACACCATATATTTT. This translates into CASSFSLSGNTIYF.

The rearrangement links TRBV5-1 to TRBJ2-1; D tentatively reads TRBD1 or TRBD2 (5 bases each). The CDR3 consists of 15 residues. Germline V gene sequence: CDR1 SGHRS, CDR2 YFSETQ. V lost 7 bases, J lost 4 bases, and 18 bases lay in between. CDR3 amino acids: CASATSGTQYNEQFF. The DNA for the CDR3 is TGCGCCAGCGCGACCTCCGGGACGCAGTACAATGAGCAGTTCTTC.

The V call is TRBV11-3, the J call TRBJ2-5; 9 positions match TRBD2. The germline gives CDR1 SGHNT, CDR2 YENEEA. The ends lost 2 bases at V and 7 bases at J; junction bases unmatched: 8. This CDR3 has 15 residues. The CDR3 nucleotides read TGTGCCAGCAGCTTAAATAGCGGGAGCGAGGTGACCCAGTACTTC. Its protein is CASSLNSGSEVTQYF.

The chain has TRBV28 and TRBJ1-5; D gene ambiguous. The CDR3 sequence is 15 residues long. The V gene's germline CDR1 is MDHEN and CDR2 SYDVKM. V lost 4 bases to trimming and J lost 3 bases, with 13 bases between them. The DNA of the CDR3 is TGTGCCAGCAGTTCCCCCGCCTTTCCCAATCAGCCCCAGCATTTT. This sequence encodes CASSSPAFPNQPQHF.

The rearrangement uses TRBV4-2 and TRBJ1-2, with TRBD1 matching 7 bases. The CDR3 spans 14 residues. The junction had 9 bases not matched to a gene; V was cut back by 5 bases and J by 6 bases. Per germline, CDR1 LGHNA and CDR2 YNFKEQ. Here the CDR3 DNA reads TGTGCCAGCAGCGAACGACAGGGAGTTGATGGCTACACCTTC. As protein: CASSERQGVDGYTF.